Below, 15 T cell receptor beta chains from the same sample are listed, as sequenced in a study of T cell repertoires in ileal Crohn's disease (dated by TCRdb to about 2019). Library preparation was by the immunoSEQ multiplex PCR assay. TCRdb re-hosts the immuneACCESS table, in-frame sequences only. Its copies lack some clones; in the studies checked, an unresolved V gene accounts for under half of them, and the cause for the rest is not known. The sample contains roughly 13,000 clones, 87% of them found a single time. 3.7% of the sample lies in the top ten. Sequencing was performed on ileal tissue. These receptors originate from an adult with Crohn's disease.

The J gene is TRBJ2-7, the V gene TRBV27, with 8 bases lining up with TRBD2. The CDR3 consists of 14 residues. V shed 7 bases and J 0 bases; nucleotides not matched to a gene: 5. Germline V lookup: CDR1 MNHEY, CDR2 SMNVEV (reference sequence). The CDR3 is CASKSGSLSYEQYF. CDR3 in DNA: TGTGCCAGCAAAAGCGGGAGCCTCTCCTACGAGCAGTACTTC.

Only a few counts were recorded for this clone. V usage is TRBV5-8 and J usage is TRBJ2-3, with TRBD1 identical over 7 bases. The CDR3 runs to 17 residues. J lost 1 base, V lost 6 bases, and 14 bases had no gene match. Germline V gene sequence: CDR1 SGHTS, CDR2 YDEGEE. Written as DNA, the CDR3 is TGTGCCAGCACCCTCCTAGTTGTAGGGACAGGCACAGATACGCAGTATTTT. It yields the protein CASTLLVVGTGTDTQYF.

The rearrangement joins TRBV2 to TRBJ1-2; 9 bases fit TRBD1. Per the germline V gene, CDR1 is SNHLY and CDR2 is FYNNEI. The CDR3 is 15 amino acids. Trimming cost V 3 bases and J 6 bases; bases outside gene matches: 8. The CDR3 region has the DNA TGTGCCAGCAGTGAGATTCCCCGGACAGGGGATGGCTACACCTTC. Translated: CASSEIPRTGDGYTF.

The chain recombines TRBV5-6 with TRBJ1-6, with D unresolved. This CDR3 has 14 amino acids. V was pared by 5 bases and J by 7 bases, with 13 bases between. The V gene's germline CDR1 is SGHDT and CDR2 YYEEEE. This chain's CDR3 is CASSSINYNSPLHF. DNA for the CDR3: TGTGCCAGCAGTAGTATCAATTACAATTCACCCCTCCACTTT.

This chain links TRBV5-6 with TRBJ1-3; unclear D gene. CDR3 length equals 13 residues. Per germline, CDR1 SGHDT and CDR2 YYEEEE. V lost 5 bases and J lost 2, with 8 bases in between. DNA for the CDR3: TGTGCCAGCAGACAGATCGCTGGAAACACCATATATTTT. It specifies CASRQIAGNTIYF.

The rearrangement joins TRBV14 to TRBJ1-6, with 8 bases matching TRBD1. Per germline, CDR1 SGHDN and CDR2 FVKESK. V shed 4 bases and J 7 bases; nucleotides not matched to a gene: 6. This CDR3 is built from 15 residues. CDR3 DNA sequence: TGTGCCAGCAGCCCACAACAGGGGGGCAATTCACCCCTCCACTTT. Translating it yields CASSPQQGGNSPLHF. The full variable domain, with the rest looked up from reference TRBV14 and TRBJ1-6, is EAGVTQFPSHSVIEKGQTVTLRCDPISGHDNLYWYRRVMGKEIKFLLHFVKESKQDESGMPNNRFLAERTGGTYSTLKVQPAELEDSGVYFCASSPQQGGNSPLHFGNGTRLTVT.

This sequence joins TRBV6-5 and TRBJ1-6; 10 nucleotides line up with TRBD1. V shed 2 bases, J shed 10 bases, and the junction held 5 bases outside the gene matches. This CDR3 is 15 amino acids long. CDR1 is MNHEY, CDR2 SVGAGI, per germline. The CDR3 nucleotides read TGTGCCAGCAGTTACGGAGCGACAGGGGGCTCACCCCTCCACTTT. Translating it yields CASSYGATGGSPLHF.

This sequence joins TRBV13 and TRBJ1-2; D is uncertain. V was clipped by 1 base and J by 3 bases, with 9 bases between them. The CDR3 is 14 residues long. Germline values: CDR1 PRHDT, CDR2 FYEKMQ (reference sequence). CDR3 nucleotide sequence: TGTGCCAGCAGCTTAGACAGTGCTGACTATGGCTACACCTTC. It encodes CASSLDSADYGYTF.

This chain uses TRBV2 with TRBJ2-3, with 8 bases fitting TRBD1. The CDR3 is 15 amino acids. Trimming removed 3 bases from V and 2 bases from J; junction bases left unmatched: 4. CDR1 is SNHLY and CDR2 is FYNNEI in the germline V gene. CDR3 nucleotide sequence: TGTGCCAGCAGTGAGAGGCAGGGGGCCACAGATACGCAGTATTTT. Amino acids: CASSERQGATDTQYF.

This clone was counted a few times. The chain recombines TRBV5-1 with TRBJ2-7; no definite D call. Germline-derived CDR1 and CDR2 are SGHRS and YFSETQ. V dropped 2 bases and J dropped 0 bases, with 12 bases sitting between them. The CDR3 spans 15 residues. The CDR3: CASSFTQDNSYEQYF. The CDR3 DNA follows: TGCGCCAGCAGCTTCACACAAGACAACTCCTACGAGCAGTACTTC. The full variable domain, rest sourced from reference TRBV5-1 and TRBJ2-7, is KAGVTQTPRYLIKTRGQQVTLSCSPISGHRSVSWYQQTPGQGLQFLFEYFSETQRNKGNFPGRFSGRQFSNSRSEMNVSTLELGDSALYLCASSFTQDNSYEQYFGPGTRLTVT.

J is TRBJ2-5 and V is TRBV7-2, with a tentative D call TRBD1 (5 bases). V lost 1 base and J lost 5, with 8 bases in between. The V gene's germline CDR1 is SGHTA and CDR2 FQGNSA. CDR3 length: 13 residues. Here the CDR3 reads CASSLEGVETQYF. CDR3 DNA sequence: TGTGCCAGCAGCTTAGAAGGGGTGGAGACCCAGTACTTC.

V usage is TRBV5-4 and J usage is TRBJ2-2, with D tentatively TRBD2 (5 bases). The CDR3 extends over 14 amino acids. Trimming pared 3 bases from V and 6 bases from J, leaving 12 bases between. Per the germline V gene, CDR1 is SGHNT and CDR2 is YYREEE (reference sequence). CDR3 residues: CASSSGVAAGELFF. DNA of the CDR3: TGTGCCAGCAGCTCCGGGGTGGCCGCCGGGGAGCTGTTTTTT.

The chain recombines TRBV9 with TRBJ1-1, with 7 bases matching TRBD1. The V gene's germline CDR1 is SGDLS and CDR2 YYNGEE. The CDR3 length is 14 residues. V lost 1 base to trimming and J lost 1 base; unmatched junction nucleotides: 1. For the CDR3, the DNA is TGTGCCAGCAGCGTACAGGGGGGGAACACTGAAGCTTTCTTT. Its protein product is CASSVQGGNTEAFF.

The chain carries TRBV7-2 and TRBJ1-4, with 10 positions matching TRBD1. CDR3 length: 13 amino acids. The trim removed 5 bases at V and 8 bases at J, leaving 2 bases unmatched. Germline values: CDR1 SGHTA, CDR2 FQGNSA. CDR3 protein: CASSPGQGEKLFF. The CDR3, as DNA: TGTGCCAGCAGCCCGGGACAGGGGGAAAAACTGTTTTTT.

This chain connects TRBV5-6 to TRBJ2-5, with 8 nucleotides matching TRBD1. V was clipped by 2 bases and J by 1 base; unmatched bases: 7. This CDR3 comprises 16 residues. Germline-derived CDR1 and CDR2 are SGHDT and YYEEEE. In DNA form, the CDR3 reads TGTGCCAGCAGCTTTAACAGGGGGGCGGGCCAAGAGACCCAGTACTTC. Amino acid sequence: CASSFNRGAGQETQYF.